This T cell receptor (beta chain) was recorded in a study of Ad26.COV2.S vaccination and SARS-CoV-2 variants. Of note for this clone: Its antigen is unknown.

Described treatment: roughly 19 received Ad26.COV2.S at low or high dose, single or two shots; 5 received placebo; per-sample allocation not given. All samples were drawn on day 63, counting from the first vaccine or placebo injection. The data were produced by immunoSEQ multiplex PCR, yet TCRdb's version contains in-frame clones alone and is incomplete. The sample records 500,000 or so clones, about 88% being singletons. CDR1 is SEHNR, CDR2 FQNEAQ, per germline (reference sequence). The CDR3 runs to 13 residues. V was cut by 3 bases and J by 4 bases, with 9 bases left in between. General study results and limits: It was reported that spike-specific CD8+ and CD4+ T cell responses were substantially broad after vaccination. Placebo recipients and vaccine recipients were similar in non-spike TCR breadth.

This receptor was identified in a person between 18 and 59 years old who received the Ad26.COV2.S COVID-19 vaccine or a placebo. The chain employs TRBV7-9 and TRBJ1-1; the D gene is possibly TRBD1 (5 bases). The sample was peripheral blood, taken in a trial of Ad26.COV2.S vaccine versus placebo. The CDR3 loop reads CASSFQGGTEAFF. The DNA of the CDR3 is TGTGCCAGCAGCTTTCAGGGCGGCACTGAAGCTTTCTTT. The full variable domain, completed using reference TRBV7-9 and TRBJ1-1, is DTGVSQNPRHKITKRGQNVTFRCDPISEHNRLYWYRQTLGQGPEFLTYFQNEAQLEKSRLLSDRFSAERPKGSFSTLEIQRTEQGDSAMYLCASSFQGGTEAFFGQGTRLTVV.